The sequence of this T cell receptor (beta chain) was determined in a study of T cell responses to AZD1222 COVID-19 vaccine. Study details: Whether given at about 4 or about 12 weeks, second doses were pooled.

This CDR3 has 14 amino acids. V was trimmed by 1 base and J by 0 bases, leaving 7 bases between them. CDR1 and CDR2 (germline): SEHNR, FQNEAQ (reference sequence). Study results and limitations: Reportedly, nearly half of unique spike TCRs recognized epitopes outside B.1.351/B.1.1.7 mutations. Recipients of two AZD1222 doses showed rising Spike-specific TCR breadth and depth. A mostly white British donor set with more females was recruited, and clonal diversity was possibly underestimated.

Sequencing used immunoSEQ multiplex PCR; TCRdb keeps in-frame clones, though not all of them. The data contain about 84,000 clones, around nine tenths of them singletons. About this clone: The antigen is undetermined.

The sequence came from an adult in good health. The gene calls are TRBV7-9 and TRBJ2-7; no reliable D call. The specimen comprised peripheral blood, sampled on day 0 of AZD1222 vaccination. CDR3 sequence reads: CASSLELSSYEQYF. In DNA form, the CDR3 reads TGTGCCAGCAGCTTAGAGCTGTCCTCCTACGAGCAGTACTTC.